This T cell receptor beta chain was recorded in a study of T cell repertoires in cytomegalovirus infection. Turning to the study itself: Selected CMV epitopes included recently identified HLA-C-restricted ones as well as well-studied HLA-B-restricted ones. In public TCR beta signatures, there were indications of both CMV infection and matching HLA type.

In this sample, this clonotype turned up many times. No antigen is known for it. Regarding the study as a whole: Dominating the ex vivo response were TCR beta clonotypes that were CMV-specific and HLA-C-restricted.

TCRdb re-analysed the reads in MiXCR, keeping a single row per CDR3 protein. The table shows about 46,000 distinct CDR3 sequences, with roughly a fifth occurring only once. This CDR3 has 12 residues. Germline assignment: CDR1 SGHDT and CDR2 YYEEEE. Trimming left V 4 bases short and J 2 bases short, with 6 bases between. The chain uses TRBV5-6 and TRBJ2-5; D is uncertain. This TCR was recovered from a human donor in good health (CMV status not recorded). Some clones in this sample may be carry-over from other donors' samples. The starting material was CD8+ T cells from cultured PBMCs, obtained from culture after CMV antigen stimulation. Here the CDR3 reads CASSILQETQYF. The CDR3 DNA sequence: TGTGCCAGCAGCATTCTACAAGAGACCCAGTACTTC.